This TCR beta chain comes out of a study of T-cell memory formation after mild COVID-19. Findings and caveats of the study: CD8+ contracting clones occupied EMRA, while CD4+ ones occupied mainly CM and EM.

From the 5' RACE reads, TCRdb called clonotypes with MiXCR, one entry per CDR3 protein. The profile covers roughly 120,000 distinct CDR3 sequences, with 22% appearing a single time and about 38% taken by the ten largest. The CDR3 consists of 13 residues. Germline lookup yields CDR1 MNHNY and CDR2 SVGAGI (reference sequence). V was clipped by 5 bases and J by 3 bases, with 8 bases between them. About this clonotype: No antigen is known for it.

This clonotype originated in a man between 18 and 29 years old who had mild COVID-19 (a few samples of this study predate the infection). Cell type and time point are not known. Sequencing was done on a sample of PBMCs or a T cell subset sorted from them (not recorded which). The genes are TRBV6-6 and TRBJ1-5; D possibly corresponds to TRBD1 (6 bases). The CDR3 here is CASSRTVNQPQHF. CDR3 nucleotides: TGTGCCAGCAGTAGGACAGTCAATCAGCCCCAGCATTTT.